Described below is a single T cell receptor beta chain sequence and its context. Per the study methods: By means of reference gene primer amplification, nucleated cell counts were estimated. Measured with immunoSEQ multiplex PCR; TCRdb has only the in-frame clones, and not every one. V, J and clone size are those of that table, while D and trimming were read from the DNA. Among about 210,000 clones, about 83% were seen once, and the ten largest hold 2.5%. J lost 3 bases, V lost 0 bases, and 5 bases had no gene match. The germline CDR1 and CDR2 sequences are MNHEY and SVGAGI. The CDR3 loop spans 15 amino acids. This sample was taken from a study of blood T cell repertoires in COVID-19. Study details: Nucleic acid was either cDNA or gDNA, and it came from T cells, B-cell-depleted T cells, or PBMCs.

The sequenced sample was peripheral blood. The clonotype was recovered from a woman in her thirties or forties with active or convalescent COVID-19. This chain uses TRBV6-5 with TRBJ2-7; 7 positions match TRBD1. The chain's CDR3 is CASSYSRDSFYEQYF. The CDR3 DNA sequence: TGTGCCAGCAGTTACTCCCGGGACAGTTTCTACGAGCAGTACTTC.